One sample yielded the 18 T cell receptor beta chains listed below, sequenced in a study of T cell repertoires in cytomegalovirus infection. TCRdb re-analysed the reads in MiXCR, keeping a single row per CDR3 protein. There are 310,000 or so distinct CDR3 sequences in the sample; roughly 25% occur only once, and 13% lies in the top ten. Their antigens are not known. Sequenced here: cultured PBMCs, sampled from culture after CMV antigen stimulation. Source of these receptors: a human donor in good health (CMV status not recorded). Some clones in this sample may be carry-over from other donors' samples.

This clonotype was picked up a small number of times. The chain employs TRBV2 and TRBJ2-7; D uncertain. The ends were cut back, 5 bases at V and 6 bases at J, with 14 bases in the middle. CDR1 is SNHLY, CDR2 FYNNEI, per germline. The CDR3 sequence is 13 residues long. This CDR3 reads CASSRTSFGEQYF. The CDR3 region has the DNA TGTGCCAGCAGTCGGACGTCGTTTGGCGAGCAGTACTTC.

In its sample, this clonotype was seen many times. V gene TRBV7-2 combines with J gene TRBJ2-5; 8 positions agree with TRBD2. The CDR3 is 16 residues long. The V segment lost 1 base and the J segment 0 bases; nucleotides outside the gene matches: 4. Germline CDR1 SGHTA, CDR2 FQGNSA. CDR3 loop: CASSLVVLADQETQYF. CDR3 DNA sequence: TGTGCCAGCAGCTTAGTGGTACTAGCGGACCAAGAGACCCAGTACTTC.

This chain uses TRBV20-1 with TRBJ2-7; D may be TRBD2 (5 bases). Trimming pared 8 bases from V and 0 bases from J, leaving 20 bases between. Germline CDR1 DFQATT, CDR2 SNEGSKA (reference sequence). The CDR3 covers 15 residues. The CDR3 protein is CSTSRGPETSYEQYF. In DNA, the CDR3 is TGCAGTACCTCCCGAGGGCCGGAAACCTCCTACGAGCAGTACTTC.

The table lists this clonotype with a few counts. The J gene is TRBJ2-1, the V gene TRBV6-1, with TRBD2 identical over 8 bases. Germline V lookup: CDR1 MNHNS, CDR2 SASEGT. After removal of 6 bases from V and 9 bases from J, the junction contained 16 bases not matched to a gene. CDR3 size: 16 residues. CDR3 sequence reads: CASRAQAGAGGIEQFF. CDR3 in DNA: TGTGCCAGCAGGGCCCAGGCGGGGGCGGGAGGTATTGAGCAGTTCTTC.

The gene calls are TRBV10-3 and TRBJ1-6, with D uncertain. The V and J ends lost 4 bases and 5 bases respectively, with 9 bases between them. The CDR3 spans 14 residues. Germline CDR1 ENHRY, CDR2 SYGVKD. The CDR3 nucleotides are TGTGCCATCAGTGGACTTAAAGATAATTCACCCCTCCACTTT. Translated: CAISGLKDNSPLHF.

V gene TRBV7-2 combines with J gene TRBJ2-7, with a tentative D call TRBD1 (6 bases). Germline CDR1 SGHTA, CDR2 FQGNSA. The CDR3 is made up of 13 amino acids. Trimming stripped 1 base from V and 7 bases from J, with 11 bases between. The CDR3 protein is CASSLDRADEQYV. The CDR3 region has the DNA TGTGCCAGCAGCTTAGACAGGGCAGATGAGCAGTACGTC.

The chain has TRBV5-5 and TRBJ2-1; D gene ambiguous. This CDR3 comprises 13 residues. Trimming removed 0 bases at V and 6 bases at J, with 7 bases between. Germline loops: CDR1 SGHKS, CDR2 YYEKEE (reference sequence). CDR3: CASSLGDFNEQFF. Here the CDR3 DNA reads TGTGCCAGCAGCTTGGGGGATTTCAATGAGCAGTTCTTC.

This clonotype appeared a few times. The V gene is TRBV27, the J gene TRBJ1-2; the match to TRBD1 covers 7 bases. Germline V CDR1 and CDR2: MNHEY, SMNVEV (reference sequence). The CDR3 is 12 residues long. Unmatched junction bases numbered 5, after V lost 7 bases and J lost 6 bases. CDR3 sequence (DNA): TGTGCCAGCAAAGGACAGGAAGATGGCTACACCTTC. Protein product: CASKGQEDGYTF.

The chain links TRBV6-2 or TRBV6-3 to TRBJ1-5; D possibly corresponds to TRBD1 (6 bases). CDR1 is MNHEY, CDR2 SVGEGT, per germline. The CDR3 runs to 15 residues. V was trimmed by 8 bases and J by 0 bases, leaving 14 bases between them. CDR3 sequence reads: CASRHGQYSNQPQHF. For the CDR3, the DNA is TGTGCCAGCCGACACGGACAGTATAGCAATCAGCCCCAGCATTTT.

The chain carries TRBV12-3 or TRBV12-4 and TRBJ2-1; 7 bases line up with TRBD1. Trimming removed 5 bases from V and 8 bases from J; junction bases left unmatched: 9. There are 14 residues in the CDR3. CDR3 in amino acids: CASSPGTVVDEQFF. CDR3 coding DNA: TGTGCCAGCAGTCCCGGGACAGTGGTAGATGAGCAGTTCTTC.

The J gene is TRBJ2-2, the V gene TRBV6-5; 7 bases map to TRBD1. V lost 2 bases, J lost 4 bases, and 4 bases stayed unmatched. This CDR3 spans 15 amino acids. Germline values: CDR1 MNHEY, CDR2 SVGAGI. CDR3 bases: TGTGCCAGCAGTTACATCAGGACAGGCACCGGGGAGCTGTTTTTT. This translates into CASSYIRTGTGELFF.

The table lists this clonotype with a few counts. This chain joins TRBV6-5 and TRBJ2-2; no firm D call. V lost 1 base and J 8 bases, leaving 17 bases between the germline ends. In germline, CDR1 is MNHEY, CDR2 SVGAGI. CDR3 length: 16 amino acids. The CDR3 DNA sequence: TGTGCCAGCAGTTACTTCCGGACCCACCGACGTGGGGAGCTGTTTTTT. It codes for CASSYFRTHRRGELFF.

This clonotype was counted only a few times. V usage is TRBV7-2 and J usage is TRBJ2-3, with a tentative D call TRBD2 (5 bases). The V and J ends lost 5 bases and 11 bases respectively, with 11 bases between them. Germline lookup yields CDR1 SGHTA and CDR2 FQGNSA. This CDR3 contains 11 residues. CDR3 DNA sequence: TGTGCCAGCAGCGACCGGGGAGTGCAGTATTTT. This sequence encodes CASSDRGVQYF.

This clonotype was detected ten times or more. This CDR3 is CASSYALLAERPLSYNEQFF. CDR3 bases: TGTGCCAGCAGTTACGCCCTGTTAGCGGAGAGACCCCTTTCCTACAATGAGCAGTTCTTC. The gene calls are TRBV6-6 and TRBJ2-1; the D gene is possibly TRBD2 (6 bases). The CDR3 has 20 residues. V was shortened by 2 bases and J by 1 base, with 24 bases between the two germline ends. The germline gives CDR1 MNHNY, CDR2 SVGAGI (reference sequence).

The chain links TRBV6-5 to TRBJ1-4; no clear D. Germline assignment: CDR1 MNHEY and CDR2 SVGAGI. The CDR3 has 16 residues. V was cut by 0 bases and J by 3 bases, with 11 bases left in between. CDR3 DNA: TGTGCCAGCAGTTACTCGACTCCCGCGGCTAATGAAAAACTGTTTTTT. Protein sequence: CASSYSTPAANEKLFF.

V and J are TRBV2 and TRBJ2-1; D uncertain. Trimming took off 7 bases at V and 5 bases at J, with 12 bases between the two ends. The CDR3 extends over 13 amino acids. Germline assignment: CDR1 SNHLY and CDR2 FYNNEI. CDR3 loop: CASTFRPHNEQFF. The DNA for the CDR3 is TGTGCCAGCACCTTCCGACCACACAATGAGCAGTTCTTC. Full variable domain (remainder filled in from reference TRBV2 and TRBJ2-1): EPEVTQTPSHQVTQMGQEVILRCVPISNHLYFYWYRQILGQKVEFLVSFYNNEISEKSEIFDDQFSVERPDGSNFTLKIRSTKLEDSAMYFCASTFRPHNEQFFGPGTRLTVL.

This clonotype was detected only a few times. V is TRBV5-4 and J is TRBJ2-7, with 10 bases aligning to TRBD2. Looked up from germline, CDR1 is SGHNT and CDR2 is YYREEE (reference sequence). The V and J ends lost 4 bases and 2 bases, in that order; junction bases with no gene match: 6. The CDR3 extends over 15 amino acids. The CDR3 DNA reads TGTGCCAGCAGCGAACTTACTAGCGGGACCTACGAGCAGTACTTC. Amino acids: CASSELTSGTYEQYF.

The J gene is TRBJ2-3, the V gene TRBV19; D uncertain. The germline V gene has CDR1 LNHDA and CDR2 SQIVND (reference sequence). The CDR3 loop spans 15 amino acids. V was shortened by 3 bases and J by 2 bases, with 12 bases between the two germline ends. The CDR3 DNA is TGTGCCAGTAGTATCGGCAGGTCTTACACAGATACGCAGTATTTT. Translation: CASSIGRSYTDTQYF.